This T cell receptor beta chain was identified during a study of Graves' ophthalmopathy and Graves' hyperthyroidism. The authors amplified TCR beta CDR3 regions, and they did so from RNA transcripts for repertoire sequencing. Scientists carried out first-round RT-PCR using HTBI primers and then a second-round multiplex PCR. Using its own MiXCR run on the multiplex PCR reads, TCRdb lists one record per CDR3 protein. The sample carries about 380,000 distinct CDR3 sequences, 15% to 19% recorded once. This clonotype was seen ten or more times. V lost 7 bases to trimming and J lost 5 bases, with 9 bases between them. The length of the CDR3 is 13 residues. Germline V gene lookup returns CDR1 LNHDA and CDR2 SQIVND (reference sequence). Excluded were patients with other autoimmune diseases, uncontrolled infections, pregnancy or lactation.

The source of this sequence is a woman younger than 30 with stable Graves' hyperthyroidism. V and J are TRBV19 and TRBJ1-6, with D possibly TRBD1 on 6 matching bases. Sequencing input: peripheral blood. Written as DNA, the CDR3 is TGTGCCAGTAATCGGGGGCATAATTCACCCCTCCACTTT. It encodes CASNRGHNSPLHF.